The rows below give T cell receptor beta chains drawn from one sample of a study of blood T cell repertoires in COVID-19. The repertoire was sequenced with immunoSEQ multiplex PCR; TCRdb's copy has only in-frame clones and lacks some. The table records around 430,000 clones, about 91% of them present only once. The sample consisted of peripheral blood. The receptors were gathered from a woman aged 50 to 60 with COVID-19, enrolled during active disease. CDR3s include the opening cysteine and the closing phenylalanine or tryptophan. Fields, in order: CDR3 length, clone size, D gene, V gene, J gene, CDR3 DNA, CDR3 protein. A D gene is named only where the DNA matches it firmly. Some rows have no size entry. The others give once, few or many, or a class for an expanded clone.

len: 15
abundance: NA
d_gene: TRBD1
v_gene: TRBV28
j_gene: TRBJ2-7
CDR3nt: TGTGCCAGCAGCTCCCCCGGGGACAGGGCCTACGAGCAGTACTTC
CDR3aa: CASSSPGDRAYEQYF

len: 16
abundance: NA
d_gene: TRBD1
v_gene: TRBV11-2
j_gene: TRBJ2-7
CDR3nt: TGTGCCAGCAGCTTAGGGGTAGGGGGCGCGTCTCACGAGCAGTACTTC
CDR3aa: CASSLGVGGASHEQYF

len: 14
abundance: once
d_gene: TRBD1
v_gene: TRBV27
j_gene: TRBJ1-2
CDR3nt: TGTGCCAGCAGTTTATCGTCCAGGGGGTATGGCTACACCTTC
CDR3aa: CASSLSSRGYGYTF

len: 11
abundance: NA
d_gene: NA
v_gene: TRBV7-8
j_gene: TRBJ2-5
CDR3nt: TGTGCCAGCAGCTTATCTGAGACCCAGTACTTC
CDR3aa: CASSLSETQYF

len: 13
abundance: NA
d_gene: NA
v_gene: TRBV5-6
j_gene: TRBJ2-3
CDR3nt: TGTGCCAGCAGCTTGGTTTCGGCAGATACGCAGTATTTT
CDR3aa: CASSLVSADTQYF

len: 15
abundance: NA
d_gene: TRBD1
v_gene: TRBV28
j_gene: TRBJ1-4
CDR3nt: TGTGCCAGCAGTTCGACGGGACAGGGAGGAGAAAAACTGTTTTTT
CDR3aa: CASSSTGQGGEKLFF

len: 14
abundance: NA
d_gene: NA
v_gene: TRBV2
j_gene: TRBJ2-3
CDR3nt: TGTGCCAGCAGTGTTCGCGGGAGCACAGATACGCAGTATTTT
CDR3aa: CASSVRGSTDTQYF

len: 14
abundance: NA
d_gene: NA
v_gene: TRBV7-8
j_gene: TRBJ1-1
CDR3nt: TGTGCCAGCAGCGCTAAAACAGGGAACACTGAAGCTTTCTTT
CDR3aa: CASSAKTGNTEAFF

len: 11
abundance: NA
d_gene: TRBD1
v_gene: TRBV9
j_gene: TRBJ2-7
CDR3nt: TGTGCCAGGCCGGGACAGGGAGAAAAGTACTTC
CDR3aa: CARPGQGEKYF

len: 16
abundance: many
d_gene: TRBD1
v_gene: TRBV5-4
j_gene: TRBJ2-5
CDR3nt: TGTGCCAGCAACGTAGCCGGGACAGGGATGTCCGAGACCCAGTACTTC
CDR3aa: CASNVAGTGMSETQYF

len: 17
abundance: NA
d_gene: TRBD1
v_gene: TRBV9
j_gene: TRBJ1-1
CDR3nt: TGTGCCAGCAGCCCCTGGGGACAGGTAGGCAAGGACACTGAAGCTTTCTTT
CDR3aa: CASSPWGQVGKDTEAFF

len: 17
abundance: NA
d_gene: TRBD1
v_gene: TRBV15
j_gene: TRBJ1-1
CDR3nt: TGTGCCACCAGCAGAATCCGGGACAGGGCCTTCGGGACTGAAGCTTTCTTT
CDR3aa: CATSRIRDRAFGTEAFF

len: 12
abundance: few
d_gene: NA
v_gene: TRBV12-3/TRBV12-4
j_gene: TRBJ1-5
CDR3nt: TGTGCCAGCAGTTTAGGGTCGGGGCCCCAGCATTTT
CDR3aa: CASSLGSGPQHF

len: 16
abundance: NA
d_gene: NA
v_gene: TRBV5-5
j_gene: TRBJ2-3
CDR3nt: TGTGCCAGCAGCTCCTCGGGAATACAAGGGTCAGATACGCAGTATTTT
CDR3aa: CASSSSGIQGSDTQYF

len: 14
abundance: NA
d_gene: NA
v_gene: TRBV29-1
j_gene: TRBJ1-1
CDR3nt: TGCAGCGCGGAGGAACAGGGACCGCTGGCTGAAGCTTTCTTT
CDR3aa: CSAEEQGPLAEAFF

len: 14
abundance: NA
d_gene: NA
v_gene: TRBV4-1
j_gene: TRBJ2-1
CDR3nt: TGCGCCAGCAGCTCCTCGTCTTCCTACAATGAGCAGTTCTTC
CDR3aa: CASSSSSSYNEQFF

len: 16
abundance: few
d_gene: NA
v_gene: TRBV28
j_gene: TRBJ1-6
CDR3nt: TGTGCCAGCAGTTTAGAGCGAGGGCGGACCGGGTCACCCCTCCACTTT
CDR3aa: CASSLERGRTGSPLHF

len: 12
abundance: NA
d_gene: TRBD1
v_gene: TRBV2
j_gene: TRBJ2-2
CDR3nt: TGTGGGACAGGGGCGAACACCGGGGAGCTGTTTTTT
CDR3aa: CGTGANTGELFF

len: 15
abundance: NA
d_gene: TRBD1
v_gene: TRBV4-1
j_gene: TRBJ1-4
CDR3nt: TGCGCCAGCAGCATTGGGACAGTAACTAATGAAAAACTGTTTTTT
CDR3aa: CASSIGTVTNEKLFF

len: 13
abundance: NA
d_gene: TRBD2
v_gene: TRBV7-8
j_gene: TRBJ2-1
CDR3nt: TGTGCCAGCAGCTTAGTAGCGGGGAATGAGCAGTTCTTC
CDR3aa: CASSLVAGNEQFF

len: 14
abundance: NA
d_gene: TRBD1
v_gene: TRBV6-5
j_gene: TRBJ1-2
CDR3nt: TGTGCCAGCAGCGTGGACAGGGTGTACTATGGCTACACCTTC
CDR3aa: CASSVDRVYYGYTF

len: 16
abundance: NA
d_gene: TRBD1
v_gene: TRBV11-2
j_gene: TRBJ2-3
CDR3nt: TGTGCCAGCAGCTCAGAGACAGGGGGACCCACAGATACGCAGTATTTT
CDR3aa: CASSSETGGPTDTQYF

len: 17
abundance: NA
d_gene: TRBD2
v_gene: TRBV19
j_gene: TRBJ2-1
CDR3nt: TGTGCCAGTAGTAGTGGAGCTAGCGGGGGGTTTTACAATGAGCAGTTCTTC
CDR3aa: CASSSGASGGFYNEQFF

len: 13
abundance: NA
d_gene: NA
v_gene: TRBV7-3
j_gene: TRBJ2-2
CDR3nt: TGTGCCAGCAGCTTTTCAGGGACCGGGGAGCTGTTTTTT
CDR3aa: CASSFSGTGELFF

len: 16
abundance: NA
d_gene: NA
v_gene: TRBV6-1
j_gene: TRBJ1-2
CDR3nt: TGTGCCAGCAGTGAACCGGGAGAAGAGAGGGACTATGGCTACACCTTC
CDR3aa: CASSEPGEERDYGYTF